This T cell receptor (beta chain) originates from a study of radiotherapy plus CTLA-4 blockade in lung cancer. Study-wide results and limits: Peripheral blood showed expansion of tumor-derived TCR clones after radiotherapy and ipilimumab.

This CDR3 spans 14 amino acids. CDR1 is SEHNR and CDR2 is FQNEAQ in the germline V gene (reference sequence). J was trimmed by 4 bases and V by 6 bases; bases with no gene match: 8. Measured with immunoSEQ multiplex PCR; TCRdb has only the in-frame clones, and not every one. The data contain approximately 70,000 clones, approximately 76% of them singletons. Notes on this clone: The antigen remains undetermined.

The origin of this receptor is a human donor with non-small cell lung cancer whose response to radiotherapy plus ipilimumab could not be evaluated. Some clones in this sample may be carry-over from other donors' samples. The material sequenced was peripheral blood, taken from a patient treated with radiotherapy plus ipilimumab. The chain uses TRBV7-9 and TRBJ1-1; TRBD1 matches at 7 bases. The CDR3 DNA reads as TGTGCCAGCAGTACAGGGGCACTTAGCACTGAAGCTTTCTTT. Amino acid sequence: CASSTGALSTEAFF.